These 30 T cell receptor beta chains share one sample of origin, sequenced in a study of cytomegalovirus exposure and HLA in healthy donors. 13 Jbeta primers and 60 Vbeta primers were used for the PCR. TCRdb's table, derived via immunoSEQ multiplex PCR, lists solely in-frame clones and lacks some. The data show 150,000 to 200,000 clones, around 82% seen once. Material for sequencing was PBMCs. These receptors all come from a man aged 55 to 70 in good health and CMV-seronegative.

This rearrangement joins TRBV7-6 to TRBJ2-1; the match to TRBD2 covers 13 bases. V shed 5 bases, J shed 4 bases, and the junction held 2 bases outside the gene matches. Germline V CDR1 and CDR2: SGHVS, FNYEAQ. CDR3 length: 15 amino acids. CDR3 bases: TGTGCCAGCAGCCCGGGACTAGCGGGGTACAATGAGCAGTTCTTC. The encoded protein is CASSPGLAGYNEQFF.

The chain recombines TRBV13 with TRBJ1-1, with D maybe TRBD1 (5 bases). Per germline, CDR1 PRHDT and CDR2 FYEKMQ (reference sequence). This CDR3 comprises 13 residues. With 4 bases removed from V and 4 bases from J, the gap between germline ends came to 10 bases. The chain's CDR3 is CASSYGGVTEAFF. As DNA, the CDR3 is TGTGCCAGCAGCTATGGGGGGGTCACTGAAGCTTTCTTT.

V gene TRBV7-9 combines with J gene TRBJ1-3; 8 positions match TRBD1. The CDR3 length is 14 residues. CDR1 is SEHNR, CDR2 FQNEAQ, per germline (reference sequence). V gave up 5 bases and J gave up 4 bases; unmatched junction bases: 4. DNA for the CDR3: TGTGCCAGCAGCCGCAGGGGGCTCGGAAACACCATATATTTT. This encodes CASSRRGLGNTIYF. Based on the CDR3 plus reference TRBV7-9 and TRBJ1-3, the full variable domain is DTGVSQNPRHKITKRGQNVTFRCDPISEHNRLYWYRQTLGQGPEFLTYFQNEAQLEKSRLLSDRFSAERPKGSFSTLEIQRTEQGDSAMYLCASSRRGLGNTIYFGEGSWLTVV.

The J gene is TRBJ2-2, the V gene TRBV30; the match to TRBD1 covers 7 bases. In germline, CDR1 is GTSNPN, CDR2 SVGIG (reference sequence). Trimming cost V 3 bases and J 2 bases; bases outside gene matches: 6. The CDR3 extends over 15 amino acids. CDR3 protein: CAWRFQGVNTGELFF. CDR3 nucleotide sequence: TGTGCCTGGAGATTTCAGGGGGTCAACACCGGGGAGCTGTTTTTT. The full variable domain, its missing parts supplied by reference TRBV30 and TRBJ2-2, is SQTIHQWPATLVQPVGSPLSLECTVEGTSNPNLYWYRQAAGRGLQLLFYSVGIGQISSEVPQNLSASRPQDRQFILSSKKLLLSDSGFYLCAWRFQGVNTGELFFGEGSRLTVL.

The rearrangement links TRBV5-1 to TRBJ2-2, with TRBD2 identical over 12 bases. The germline V gene has CDR1 SGHRS and CDR2 YFSETQ. V lost 4 bases and J lost 4; bases outside the gene matches: 5. The length of the CDR3 is 16 residues. The CDR3 region has the DNA TGCGCCAGCAGCGTAACTAGCGGGGGGATCACCGGGGAGCTGTTTTTT. As protein: CASSVTSGGITGELFF.

J is TRBJ1-4 and V is TRBV11-2; 10 bases map to TRBD1. Germline V gene data show CDR1 as SGHAT and CDR2 as FQNNGV. The trim removed 3 bases at V and 4 bases at J, leaving 2 bases unmatched. The CDR3 is 15 residues long. The chain's CDR3 is CASSFRTGGNEKLFF. As DNA, the CDR3 is TGTGCCAGCAGCTTTAGGACAGGGGGTAATGAAAAACTGTTTTTT.

V gene TRBV2 combines with J gene TRBJ1-1; 8 nucleotides agree with TRBD1. The CDR3 totals 15 residues. Germline V lookup: CDR1 SNHLY, CDR2 FYNNEI. The V segment lost 6 bases and the J segment 0 bases; nucleotides outside the gene matches: 6. The CDR3 coding sequence is TGTGCCAGCAGCGTCCACAGGGGGATGAACACTGAAGCTTTCTTT. This sequence encodes CASSVHRGMNTEAFF. Complete variable domain (other parts from reference TRBV2 and TRBJ1-1): EPEVTQTPSHQVTQMGQEVILRCVPISNHLYFYWYRQILGQKVEFLVSFYNNEISEKSEIFDDQFSVERPDGSNFTLKIRSTKLEDSAMYFCASSVHRGMNTEAFFGQGTRLTVV.

This clone was seen a single time. One junction end disagrees with the germline gene, perhaps due to a read error. This chain joins TRBV7-7 and TRBJ1-1, with a tentative D call TRBD1 (5 bases). The CDR3 covers 15 residues. Germline loops: CDR1 SSHAT, CDR2 FNYEAQ (reference sequence). As DNA, the CDR3 is TGTGCTAGCAGCGCCGGGACTCTTACAAATACTGAAGCTTTCTTT. Amino acids: CASSAGTLTNTEAFF. Full variable domain (rest looked up from reference TRBV7-7 and TRBJ1-1): GAGVSQSPRYKVTKRGQDVTLRCDPISSHATLYWYQQALGQGPEFLTYFNYEAQPDKSGLPSDRFSAERPEGSISTLTIQRTEQRDSAMYRCASSAGTLTNTEAFFGQGTRLTVV.

The chain recombines TRBV9 with TRBJ2-1; no reliable D call. The CDR3 is 15 residues long. The germline gives CDR1 SGDLS, CDR2 YYNGEE. Trimming took 0 bases from V and 3 from J, leaving 10 bases between them. The CDR3 here is CASSVVPRSYNEQFF. The CDR3 coding sequence is TGTGCCAGCAGCGTAGTCCCCCGGAGCTACAATGAGCAGTTCTTC.

About this clone itself: A read error may produce the germline difference seen at one junction end. The genes are TRBV6-1 and TRBJ1-5, with D possibly being TRBD1 (5 bases). Germline V gene sequence: CDR1 MNHNS, CDR2 SASEGT. The CDR3 spans 15 residues. CDR3 nucleotides: TGTGCCAGCAGTGCCCGGGGGTCTAGCAATCAGCCCCAGAATTTT. This translates into CASSARGSSNQPQNF.

The CDR3 is CAIGGISYEQYF. CDR3 bases: TGTGCCATCGGGGGGATCTCCTACGAGCAGTACTTC. The J gene is TRBJ2-7, the V gene TRBV10-3, with a tentative D call TRBD2 (6 bases). This CDR3 comprises 12 residues. The germline V and J ends were trimmed by 8 bases and 0 bases, with 8 bases remaining between them. Germline CDR1 and CDR2: ENHRY and SYGVKD.

The chain employs TRBV9 and TRBJ2-3; 9 bases agree with TRBD2. The CDR3 extends over 14 amino acids. J gave up 3 bases and V 6 bases, and 5 bases lay outside the gene matches. The germline CDR1 and CDR2 sequences are SGDLS and YYNGEE. CDR3 coding DNA: TGTGCCAGCACCGGGACTAGCAGGACAGATACGCAGTATTTT. Translation: CASTGTSRTDTQYF.

The chain recombines TRBV9 with TRBJ2-1; D is perhaps TRBD2 (6 bases). Per the germline V gene, CDR1 is SGDLS and CDR2 is YYNGEE. Trimming left V 0 bases short and J 2 bases short, with 12 bases between. This CDR3 region has 16 residues. The CDR3 here is CASSVVGGATYNEQFF. Written as DNA, the CDR3 is TGTGCCAGCAGCGTAGTGGGCGGGGCCACCTACAATGAGCAGTTCTTC.

Here the CDR3 DNA reads TGTGCCAGCTCACCAGCGGGAGTAAAGGGAGAGACCCAGTACTTC. It yields the protein CASSPAGVKGETQYF. V and J are TRBV18 and TRBJ2-5; 7 bases are a match to TRBD2. This CDR3 is 15 amino acids long. Germline CDR1 is KGHSH and CDR2 is LQKENI. V shed 2 bases and J 4 bases; nucleotides not matched to a gene: 7.

A remark on this clone: Other DNA variants within this sample encode the same CDR3. The chain links TRBV28 to TRBJ1-5; a weak D match, TRBD1 (5 bases). V was clipped by 2 bases and J by 6 bases, with 11 bases between them. The CDR3 is 14 residues long. CDR1 is MDHEN, CDR2 SYDVKM, per germline. In DNA, the CDR3 is TGTGCCAGCAGTTTAACGGGGGGGTTTCAGCCCCAGCATTTT. This sequence encodes CASSLTGGFQPQHF.

The chain is built from TRBV10-3 and TRBJ1-2; a weak D match, TRBD1 (5 bases). V was cut by 0 bases and J by 3 bases, with 14 bases left in between. CDR3 length equals 16 residues. Germline values: CDR1 ENHRY, CDR2 SYGVKD. CDR3 sequence reads: CAISESIQGLDYGYTF. In DNA, the CDR3 is TGTGCCATCAGTGAGTCTATCCAGGGTTTGGACTATGGCTACACCTTC.

The chain recombines TRBV10-3 with TRBJ2-1; 8 bases align to TRBD2. From germline, CDR1 is ENHRY and CDR2 SYGVKD. V was clipped by 3 bases and J by 6 bases; unmatched bases: 4. The CDR3 length is 14 residues. The CDR3 is CAISEAGEGNEQFF. The CDR3 nucleotides read TGTGCCATCAGTGAAGCGGGAGAAGGCAATGAGCAGTTCTTC.

The V call is TRBV19, the J call TRBJ1-5; D is uncertain. CDR1 LNHDA and CDR2 SQIVND come from the germline V gene (reference sequence). V lost 3 bases, J lost 2 bases, and 5 bases lay in between. CDR3 length: 13 amino acids. The CDR3 region is CASSIGGNQPQHF. The CDR3 DNA sequence: TGTGCCAGTAGTATCGGGGGCAATCAGCCCCAGCATTTT.

This clone was observed a few times. The chain carries TRBV7-8 and TRBJ1-1; D is perhaps TRBD1 (6 bases). The ends were cut back, 4 bases at V and 7 bases at J, with 22 bases in the middle. Germline V gives CDR1 SGHVS, CDR2 FQNEAQ. The CDR3 runs to 16 residues. The CDR3 DNA reads as TGTGCCAGCAGCTCTGCCGCCCGGGGCAGGGGTCTTGAAGCTTTCTTT. Residues: CASSSAARGRGLEAFF. Combining the CDR3 with reference TRBV7-8 and TRBJ1-1 gives the whole variable domain GAGVSQSPRYKVAKRGQDVALRCDPISGHVSLFWYQQALGQGPEFLTYFQNEAQLDKSGLPSDRFFAERPEGSVSTLKIQRTQQEDSAVYLCASSSAARGRGLEAFFGQGTRLTVV.

The chain carries TRBV4-2 and TRBJ1-2; D remains unclear. The CDR3 is 15 amino acids. The V gene's germline CDR1 is LGHNA and CDR2 YNFKEQ. V lost 0 bases to trimming and J lost 4 bases, with 12 bases between them. The CDR3 is CASSQDRRTTYGYTF. The CDR3 coding sequence is TGTGCCAGCAGCCAAGACAGGAGGACGACCTATGGCTACACCTTC.

The rearrangement links TRBV11-1 to TRBJ2-7, with D possibly being TRBD2 (5 bases). The germline gives CDR1 SGHAT, CDR2 FQDESV (reference sequence). The CDR3 runs to 14 residues. V dropped 2 bases and J dropped 0 bases, with 8 bases sitting between them. CDR3 in amino acids: CASSLKRFSYEQYF. The CDR3 DNA follows: TGTGCCAGCAGCTTAAAGCGGTTCTCCTACGAGCAGTACTTC.

The chain uses TRBV6-5 and TRBJ1-2; possible D gene TRBD1, 5 bases. This CDR3 comprises 12 residues. Trimming stripped 6 bases from V and 5 bases from J, with 10 bases between. In germline, CDR1 is MNHEY, CDR2 SVGAGI. The CDR3 DNA follows: TGTGCCAGCAGCTGGGAGGGGTATGGCTACACCTTC. The encoded protein is CASSWEGYGYTF.

The chain uses TRBV10-3 and TRBJ2-2, with 9 bases lining up with TRBD1. The CDR3 covers 16 residues. CDR1 is ENHRY, CDR2 SYGVKD, per germline. The V and J ends lost 0 bases and 6 bases, in that order; junction bases with no gene match: 5. CDR3 sequence (DNA): TGTGCCATCAGTGAGTCGGGACAGGGAATCTCCGGGGAGCTGTTTTTT. This sequence encodes CAISESGQGISGELFF.

V is TRBV5-1 and J is TRBJ2-5; 9 nucleotides match TRBD2. V trimming: 4 bases; J trimming: 5 bases; junction bases outside the gene matches: 9. CDR3 length: 15 residues. CDR1 is SGHRS and CDR2 is YFSETQ in the germline V gene. CDR3 coding DNA: TGCGCCAGCAGCCCCGGAGCGGGGGGTAGGGAGACCCAGTACTTC. Translated: CASSPGAGGRETQYF.

The chain couples TRBV12-5 to TRBJ2-4; maybe TRBD2 (6 bases). There are 17 residues in the CDR3. V was trimmed by 0 bases and J by 2 bases, leaving 14 bases between them. Germline CDR1 LGHNT, CDR2 FRNRAP. The CDR3 nucleotides are TGTGCTAGTGGTTTGGTAATTGGAGGGGTCTCCAAAAACATTCAGTACTTC. Its translation is CASGLVIGGVSKNIQYF.

This clone appeared a single time. The chain is built from TRBV11-2 and TRBJ2-7; the D gene is possibly TRBD1 (5 bases). CDR3 length equals 13 residues. Germline-derived CDR1 and CDR2 are SGHAT and FQNNGV. V was pared by 2 bases and J by 7 bases, with 12 bases between. As DNA, the CDR3 is TGTGCCAGCAGCTTAAGGCAGGGCAAAGAGCAGTACTTC. Encoded protein: CASSLRQGKEQYF. Combining the CDR3 with reference TRBV11-2 and TRBJ2-7 gives the whole variable domain EAGVAQSPRYKIIEKRQSVAFWCNPISGHATLYWYQQILGQGPKLLIQFQNNGVVDDSQLPKDRFSAERLKGVDSTLKIQPAKLEDSAVYLCASSLRQGKEQYFGPGTRLTVT.

This rearrangement joins TRBV6-5 to TRBJ2-2, with 8 bases aligning to TRBD2. Germline loops: CDR1 MNHEY, CDR2 SVGAGI. V gave up 0 bases and J gave up 5 bases; unmatched junction bases: 2. The CDR3 is 15 residues long. The CDR3 spells CASSYSGLGTGELFF. DNA for the CDR3: TGTGCCAGCAGTTACTCGGGACTAGGTACCGGGGAGCTGTTTTTT.

The chain uses TRBV7-8 and TRBJ1-1; D call uncertain. CDR1 and CDR2 from the germline V gene are SGHVS and FQNEAQ. The CDR3 spans 11 residues. Between the trimmed V and J ends, which lost 5 bases and 7 bases, there was a span of 8 bases. The CDR3 loop is CASSLAGEAFF. CDR3 bases: TGTGCCAGCAGCCTCGCCGGTGAAGCTTTCTTT.

CDR3 sequence (DNA): TGTGCCAGCAGTGCCAGGGGAGGGACTAATGAAAAACTGTTTTTT. This gives the protein CASSARGGTNEKLFF. The rearrangement joins TRBV2 to TRBJ1-4, with a tentative D call TRBD1 (6 bases). V was trimmed by 4 bases and J by 2 bases, leaving 11 bases between them. CDR1 and CDR2 (germline): SNHLY, FYNNEI. The length of the CDR3 is 15 residues.

This chain joins TRBV9 and TRBJ2-7; 11 bases match TRBD1. Germline V gene data show CDR1 as SGDLS and CDR2 as YYNGEE. The CDR3 consists of 15 residues. Trimming removed 3 bases from V and 0 bases from J; junction bases left unmatched: 2. CDR3 nucleotides: TGTGCCAGCAGCGACGGGACAGGGGGCTCCTACGAGCAGTACTTC. This sequence encodes CASSDGTGGSYEQYF.